Following are 7 T cell receptor beta chains from one sample sequenced in a study of beta chain features in type 1 diabetes. The investigators reverse transcribed all of the isolated RNA, so they sequenced expressed TCRB transcripts. Here immunoSEQ multiplex PCR was the method, and the copy in TCRdb shows in-frame clones only, minus some. The data show almost 350,000 clones, 7.5% to 9% seen once. Specimen: central memory CD4+ T cells from blood. These TCRs come from a woman younger than 30 in good health.

This clone was picked up a small number of times. The rearrangement joins TRBV28 to TRBJ2-1; 9 bases map to TRBD1. This CDR3 region has 15 residues. Germline CDR1 MDHEN, CDR2 SYDVKM. The junction had 7 bases not matched to a gene; V was cut back by 7 bases and J by 3 bases. CDR3 residues: CASIAPTGGYNEQFF. The DNA of the CDR3 is TGTGCCAGCATTGCCCCGACAGGGGGCTACAATGAGCAGTTCTTC.

The V call is TRBV2, the J call TRBJ2-5; 13 bases agree with TRBD2. The ends lost 4 bases at V and 5 bases at J; junction bases unmatched: 7. In germline, CDR1 is SNHLY, CDR2 FYNNEI. CDR3 length equals 16 residues. The CDR3 region is CASSALAGGMGETQYF. The CDR3 DNA follows: TGTGCCAGCAGTGCACTAGCGGGAGGGATGGGGGAGACCCAGTACTTC.

This clone appeared a few times. J is TRBJ2-4 and V is TRBV5-4; the D is unclear. The germline V and J ends were trimmed by 4 bases and 1 base, with 12 bases remaining between them. Germline CDR1 reads SGHNT; CDR2 reads YYREEE (reference sequence). The CDR3 is 15 amino acids. The CDR3 sequence is CASSTFLGAKNIQYF. The CDR3 nucleotides read TGTGCCAGCAGCACCTTCTTGGGGGCCAAAAACATTCAGTACTTC.

This clone occurred many times. The rearrangement joins TRBV5-1 to TRBJ1-1; the D gene is possibly TRBD1 (5 bases). Trimming took 0 bases from V and 3 from J, leaving 9 bases between them. CDR3 size: 14 residues. Germline-derived CDR1 and CDR2 are SGHRS and YFSETQ. The CDR3 DNA is TGCGCCAGCAGCTTGGACACGGGGGACACTGAAGCTTTCTTT. Residues: CASSLDTGDTEAFF. Variable domain in full (rest from reference TRBV5-1 and TRBJ1-1): KAGVTQTPRYLIKTRGQQVTLSCSPISGHRSVSWYQQTPGQGLQFLFEYFSETQRNKGNFPGRFSGRQFSNSRSEMNVSTLELGDSALYLCASSLDTGDTEAFFGQGTRLTVV.

This clone turned up a few times. The chain uses TRBV7-9 and TRBJ2-5, with 10 bases matching TRBD2. Near its end, the DNA agrees better with TRBJ2-7, so the J call may be wrong. Germline CDR1 is SEHNR and CDR2 is FQNEAQ (reference sequence). The CDR3 runs to 15 residues. CDR3 nucleotide sequence: TGTGCCAGCAGCTCATTAGCGGGAGGCGCCTACGAGCAGTACTTC. Amino acids: CASSSLAGGAYEQYF.

The V call is TRBV6-5, the J call TRBJ2-4, with TRBD1 matching 9 bases. Trimming at V came to 5 bases and at J to 8 bases, leaving 4 bases not matched to a gene. Per germline, CDR1 MNHEY and CDR2 SVGAGI. The CDR3 covers 13 residues. Here the CDR3 DNA reads TGTGCCAGCAGTCGCGACAGGGGGGACATTCAGTACTTC. Protein: CASSRDRGDIQYF.

The chain joins TRBV9 to TRBJ2-3; TRBD2 matches 8 bases. The trim removed 0 bases at V and 7 bases at J, leaving 7 bases unmatched. CDR1 and CDR2 (germline): SGDLS, YYNGEE. The CDR3 is 15 residues long. In DNA, the CDR3 is TGTGCCAGCAGCGTAGTAGGTAGCGGGGTAAATACGCAGTATTTT. Its protein product is CASSVVGSGVNTQYF.